This is a list of T cell receptor beta chains from one sample in a study of cytomegalovirus exposure and HLA in healthy donors. TCRdb keeps only in-frame clones here, not all; method: immunoSEQ multiplex PCR. The sample lists 130,000 to 150,000 clones; approximately 80% were seen once. Sequenced input: PBMCs. The source of these receptors is a male donor in good health and CMV-seronegative. The CDR3 runs from the conserved cysteine through the conserved F or W. D genes are given only for firm matches. Part of the rows lack a size; the others show once, few, many or a class for expanded clones.

D gene: .; J gene: TRBJ1-1; clone size: .; V gene: TRBV27; CDR3 protein: CASSPPGGSTEAFF; CDR3 DNA: TGTGCCAGCAGTCCCCCGGGAGGGAGCACTGAAGCTTTCTTT
D gene: .; J gene: TRBJ1-1; clone size: .; V gene: TRBV4-2; CDR3 protein: CASSQGEGDNVSFF; CDR3 DNA: TGTGCCAGCAGCCAAGGTGAGGGTGACAATGTGTCTTTCTTT
D gene: .; J gene: TRBJ2-1; clone size: .; V gene: TRBV2; CDR3 protein: CASRAGTPYNEQFF; CDR3 DNA: TGTGCCAGCAGAGCCGGGACACCCTACAATGAGCAGTTCTTC
D gene: .; J gene: TRBJ2-2; clone size: .; V gene: TRBV11-2; CDR3 protein: CASSSLNTGELFF; CDR3 DNA: TGTGCCAGCAGCTCCCTGAACACCGGGGAGCTGTTTTTT
D gene: .; J gene: TRBJ1-1; clone size: few; V gene: TRBV20-1; CDR3 protein: CSASGSTEAFF; CDR3 DNA: TGCAGTGCTAGCGGGAGCACTGAAGCTTTCTTT
D gene: TRBD1; J gene: TRBJ1-2; clone size: few; V gene: TRBV7-9; CDR3 protein: CASSFGNRGGYTF; CDR3 DNA: TGTGCCAGCAGCTTCGGTAACAGGGGAGGCTACACCTTC
D gene: .; J gene: TRBJ1-2; clone size: .; V gene: TRBV6-5; CDR3 protein: CASSSYRVGYGYTF; CDR3 DNA: TGTGCCAGCAGTTCATACAGGGTGGGATATGGCTACACCTTC
D gene: TRBD2; J gene: TRBJ2-3; clone size: .; V gene: TRBV14; CDR3 protein: CASSQVLAGPKYF; CDR3 DNA: TGTGCCAGCAGCCAAGTATTAGCGGGACCAAAGTATTTT
D gene: .; J gene: TRBJ2-7; clone size: .; V gene: TRBV6-6; CDR3 protein: CASSLYGREQYF; CDR3 DNA: TGTGCCAGCAGCCTTTATGGGAGGGAGCAGTACTTC
D gene: .; J gene: TRBJ2-3; clone size: .; V gene: TRBV27; CDR3 protein: CASRKDVRGDTQYF; CDR3 DNA: TGTGCCAGCAGGAAAGACGTAAGAGGGGATACGCAGTATTTT
D gene: TRBD1; J gene: TRBJ2-6; clone size: .; V gene: TRBV5-4; CDR3 protein: CASSVRQPGQFSGANVLTF; CDR3 DNA: TGTGCCAGCAGCGTTCGACAGCCGGGACAGTTCTCTGGAGCCAACGTCCTGACTTTC
D gene: TRBD2; J gene: TRBJ2-5; clone size: .; V gene: TRBV11-2; CDR3 protein: CASSLGASGGMEETQYF; CDR3 DNA: TGTGCCAGCAGCTTAGGGGCTAGCGGGGGGATGGAAGAGACCCAGTACTTC
D gene: TRBD2; J gene: TRBJ2-2; clone size: .; V gene: TRBV7-2; CDR3 protein: CASSPAGGPTGELFF; CDR3 DNA: TGTGCCAGCAGTCCAGCGGGGGGGCCCACCGGGGAGCTGTTTTTT
D gene: .; J gene: TRBJ2-3; clone size: .; V gene: TRBV5-1; CDR3 protein: CASSTQITGRGTDTQYF; CDR3 DNA: TGCGCCAGCAGCACCCAAATAACAGGGAGAGGCACAGATACGCAGTATTTT
D gene: TRBD1; J gene: TRBJ2-7; clone size: .; V gene: TRBV27; CDR3 protein: CASSLRIGTGPFYEQYF; CDR3 DNA: TGTGCCAGCAGTTTACGCATCGGGACAGGACCCTTCTACGAGCAGTACTTC
D gene: .; J gene: TRBJ1-1; clone size: .; V gene: TRBV19; CDR3 protein: CASIHTGGTEAFF; CDR3 DNA: TGTGCCAGTATCCACACGGGGGGCACTGAAGCTTTCTTT
D gene: .; J gene: TRBJ2-2; clone size: .; V gene: TRBV10-3; CDR3 protein: CAISKSTGELFF; CDR3 DNA: TGTGCCATCAGTAAGAGCACCGGGGAGCTGTTTTTT
D gene: TRBD1; J gene: TRBJ1-2; clone size: .; V gene: TRBV7-3; CDR3 protein: CASSLVRQGYNGYTF; CDR3 DNA: TGTGCCAGCAGCTTGGTAAGACAGGGTTATAATGGCTACACCTTC
D gene: .; J gene: TRBJ2-7; clone size: .; V gene: TRBV5-1; CDR3 protein: CASSLESRSSYEQYF; CDR3 DNA: TGCGCCAGCAGCTTGGAGAGCCGGAGCTCCTACGAGCAGTACTTC
D gene: .; J gene: TRBJ1-5; clone size: .; V gene: TRBV7-2; CDR3 protein: CASSSLPTGSQPQHF; CDR3 DNA: TGTGCCAGCAGCTCCCTTCCTACAGGGAGTCAGCCCCAGCATTTT
D gene: .; J gene: TRBJ1-3; clone size: .; V gene: TRBV4-3; CDR3 protein: CASSQVRAEENTIYF; CDR3 DNA: TGCGCCAGCAGCCAAGTCAGGGCCGAGGAAAATACCATATATTTT
D gene: TRBD1; J gene: TRBJ1-2; clone size: .; V gene: TRBV6-5; CDR3 protein: CASSRTGVYGYTF; CDR3 DNA: TGTGCCAGCAGCCGTACAGGGGTCTATGGCTACACCTTC
D gene: .; J gene: TRBJ1-5; clone size: .; V gene: TRBV11-2; CDR3 protein: CASSFREYQPQHF; CDR3 DNA: TGTGCCAGCAGCTTTCGGGAGTATCAGCCCCAGCATTTT
D gene: .; J gene: TRBJ1-1; clone size: .; V gene: TRBV29-1; CDR3 protein: CSVQGGMNTEAFF; CDR3 DNA: TGCAGCGTGCAGGGTGGAATGAACACTGAAGCTTTCTTT
D gene: .; J gene: TRBJ2-2; clone size: .; V gene: TRBV10-2; CDR3 protein: CASSRSGVTGELFF; CDR3 DNA: TGCGCCAGCAGTAGGTCGGGGGTGACCGGGGAGCTGTTTTTT
D gene: TRBD1; J gene: TRBJ2-1; clone size: few; V gene: TRBV11-2; CDR3 protein: CASRPIRGHGYNEQFF; CDR3 DNA: TGTGCCAGCAGGCCAATCAGGGGGCACGGGTACAATGAGCAGTTCTTC
D gene: TRBD1; J gene: TRBJ1-1; clone size: few; V gene: TRBV9; CDR3 protein: CASSVDTGGTSEAFF; CDR3 DNA: TGTGCCAGCAGCGTAGATACAGGGGGCACGTCTGAAGCTTTCTTT
D gene: TRBD1; J gene: TRBJ2-7; clone size: .; V gene: TRBV7-2; CDR3 protein: CASSGGQVYEQYF; CDR3 DNA: TGTGCCAGCAGCGGGGGACAGGTTTACGAGCAGTACTTC
D gene: TRBD2; J gene: TRBJ2-3; clone size: .; V gene: TRBV7-9; CDR3 protein: CASILAGSPRYTQYF; CDR3 DNA: TGTGCCAGCATACTAGCGGGGTCCCCCCGATATACGCAGTATTTT
D gene: .; J gene: TRBJ1-6; clone size: .; V gene: TRBV18; CDR3 protein: CASSPEEGNSPLHF; CDR3 DNA: TGTGCCAGCTCACCGGAGGAGGGAAACTCACCCCTCCACTTT
D gene: TRBD1; J gene: TRBJ1-2; clone size: .; V gene: TRBV19; CDR3 protein: CASTSGTGNGYTF; CDR3 DNA: TGTGCCAGTACCTCCGGGACAGGGAACGGCTACACCTTC
D gene: TRBD1; J gene: TRBJ2-1; clone size: .; V gene: TRBV2; CDR3 protein: CASISLWDSSYNEQFF; CDR3 DNA: TGTGCCAGCATCTCGCTGTGGGACAGCTCCTACAATGAGCAGTTCTTC
D gene: TRBD2; J gene: TRBJ2-3; clone size: .; V gene: TRBV28; CDR3 protein: CASGLAGGRGTQYF; CDR3 DNA: TGTGCCAGCGGACTAGCGGGGGGGCGGGGTACGCAGTATTTT
D gene: .; J gene: TRBJ1-1; clone size: .; V gene: TRBV7-9; CDR3 protein: CASSSGITEAFF; CDR3 DNA: TGTGCCTCATCTTCGGGAATCACTGAAGCTTTCTTT
D gene: TRBD1; J gene: TRBJ1-2; clone size: .; V gene: TRBV28; CDR3 protein: CASSLGGQGFFYGYTF; CDR3 DNA: TGTGCCAGCAGTTTGGGGGGACAGGGTTTTTTTTATGGCTACACCTTC
D gene: .; J gene: TRBJ2-3; clone size: few; V gene: TRBV5-1; CDR3 protein: CASSLRGSIGDTQYF; CDR3 DNA: TGCGCCAGCAGCTTGAGGGGCTCGATCGGAGATACGCAGTATTTT
D gene: .; J gene: TRBJ2-7; clone size: .; V gene: TRBV28; CDR3 protein: CASRMSPAREQYF; CDR3 DNA: TGTGCCAGCCGAATGTCCCCAGCTAGGGAGCAGTACTTC
D gene: .; J gene: TRBJ1-1; clone size: .; V gene: TRBV19; CDR3 protein: CASGGGMNTEAFF; CDR3 DNA: TGTGCCAGCGGGGGAGGAATGAACACTGAAGCTTTCTTT
D gene: .; J gene: TRBJ2-3; clone size: .; V gene: TRBV7-8; CDR3 protein: CASSLARGGTDTQYF; CDR3 DNA: TGTGCCAGCAGCTTAGCCAGGGGAGGCACAGATACGCAGTATTTT
D gene: TRBD1; J gene: TRBJ2-2; clone size: .; V gene: TRBV5-1; CDR3 protein: CASRIPGGTGELFF; CDR3 DNA: TGCGCCAGCAGAATACCAGGGGGCACCGGGGAGCTGTTTTTT
D gene: .; J gene: TRBJ2-7; clone size: .; V gene: TRBV5-1; CDR3 protein: CASQEQGYEQYF; CDR3 DNA: TGCGCCAGTCAGGAACAGGGCTACGAGCAGTACTTC
D gene: .; J gene: TRBJ2-5; clone size: .; V gene: TRBV30; CDR3 protein: CAWNGGLETQYF; CDR3 DNA: TGTGCCTGGAACGGGGGGCTGGAGACCCAGTACTTC
D gene: .; J gene: TRBJ1-1; clone size: .; V gene: TRBV12-5; CDR3 protein: CASALEGRTEAFF; CDR3 DNA: TGTGCTAGTGCCCTCGAGGGGAGGACTGAAGCTTTCTTT
D gene: .; J gene: TRBJ1-3; clone size: few; V gene: TRBV4-1; CDR3 protein: CASSQDSGSFSGNTIYF; CDR3 DNA: TGCGCCAGCAGCCAAGATAGTGGGAGCTTCTCTGGAAACACCATATATTTT
D gene: TRBD2; J gene: TRBJ2-3; clone size: .; V gene: TRBV10-3; CDR3 protein: CAISEKGGGGTDTQYF; CDR3 DNA: TGTGCCATCAGTGAGAAGGGCGGGGGGGGCACAGATACGCAGTATTTT
D gene: .; J gene: TRBJ1-1; clone size: .; V gene: TRBV28; CDR3 protein: CASSLSQGEAFF; CDR3 DNA: TGTGCCAGCAGTTTGTCACAGGGTGAAGCTTTCTTT
D gene: TRBD1; J gene: TRBJ2-3; clone size: .; V gene: TRBV9; CDR3 protein: CASSVQGDRTDTQYF; CDR3 DNA: TGTGCCAGCAGCGTCCAAGGGGACAGGACAGATACGCAGTATTTT
D gene: TRBD1; J gene: TRBJ1-2; clone size: .; V gene: TRBV9; CDR3 protein: CASSAPGGGGYGYTF; CDR3 DNA: TGTGCCAGCAGCGCTCCAGGGGGCGGGGGCTATGGCTACACCTTC